A single sample gave rise to the 15 T cell receptor beta chains below, sequenced in a study of tumor and adjacent non-tumor tissue in lung cancer. TCRbeta libraries were built with three rounds of nested PCR, modified from ARM-PCR. TCRdb analysed the multiplex PCR reads with MiXCR anew, one entry per CDR3 protein. Of tens of thousands of distinct CDR3 sequences listed, roughly two thirds are singletons. RNA was extracted from bulk tissue without any cell sorting. More than 3 cm separated this lung sample from the edge of the tumor. Material: distant non-tumor lung tissue. These receptors all stem from a man aged 65 to 85 with non-small cell lung cancer.

As to this clonotype: A much more abundant neighbour one base away suggests this may be a read error. The J gene is TRBJ2-5, the V gene TRBV11-2; 7 positions agree with TRBD2. The CDR3 has 15 amino acids. Germline loops: CDR1 SGHAT, CDR2 FQNNGV. CDR3 DNA sequence: TGTGCCAGCAGCGGGAGGGCCGGAGGTCAAGGGACCCAGTACTTC. Translation: CASSGRAGGQGTQYF.

This clonotype was recorded a few times. This sequence joins TRBV11-2 and TRBJ2-2, with 7 nucleotides matching TRBD1. The CDR3 loop spans 15 amino acids. Germline CDR1 reads SGHAT; CDR2 reads FQNNGV. Unmatched junction bases numbered 4, after V lost 1 base and J lost 5 bases. In nucleotides, the CDR3 is TGTGCCAGCAGCTTAGGCAGGGGGAGAACCGGGGAGCTGTTTTTT. This codes for CASSLGRGRTGELFF.

To note about this clonotype: A junction boundary mismatches the germline segment, possibly from a read error. The rearrangement joins TRBV11-1 to TRBJ2-2, with D perhaps TRBD1 (6 bases). Germline V gives CDR1 SGHAT, CDR2 FQDESV (reference sequence). This CDR3 contains 17 residues. CDR3 in amino acids: CASSLALDSTNTGKLFF. The CDR3 DNA sequence: TGTGCCAGCAGCTTAGCCTTGGACAGTACGAACACCGGGAAGCTGTTTTTT.

The chain couples TRBV11-3 to TRBJ2-3, with TRBD1 as a possible D gene (6 bases). There are 14 residues in the CDR3. The germline CDR1 and CDR2 sequences are SGHNT and YENEEA. The V end lost 5 bases, the J end lost 4 bases, and 13 bases lay between the germline ends. The CDR3 sequence: CASSDRQEPDTQYF. DNA for the CDR3: TGTGCCAGCAGCGACCGACAGGAACCAGATACGCAGTATTTT. The full variable domain, its missing parts supplied by reference TRBV11-3 and TRBJ2-3, is EAGVVQSPRYKIIEKKQPVAFWCNPISGHNTLYWYLQNLGQGPELLIRYENEEAVDDSQLPKDRFSAERLKGVDSTLKIQPAELGDSAVYLCASSDRQEPDTQYFGPGTRLTVL.

This rearrangement joins TRBV11-2 to TRBJ2-7; a possible D gene is TRBD2 (5 bases). The CDR3 is 14 residues long. V was shortened by 0 bases and J by 4 bases, with 10 bases between the two germline ends. Germline V gene lookup returns CDR1 SGHAT and CDR2 FQNNGV. The DNA of the CDR3 is TGTGCCAGCAGCTTAGACGGGATCGGGTACGAGCAGTACTTC. This codes for CASSLDGIGYEQYF.

Details on this clonotype: The junction does not match germline at one end; this may be a read error. This chain uses TRBV11-2 with TRBJ2-7; D is possibly TRBD1 or TRBD2 (6 bases each). Germline V gene sequence: CDR1 SGHAT, CDR2 FQNNGV. The length of the CDR3 is 16 residues. CDR3 region: CACSSHRTGADGEQYF. CDR3 DNA: TGTGCCTGCAGCAGTCACCGTACGGGGGCCGACGGGGAGCAGTACTTC.

A remark on this clonotype: Here the CDR3 omits its conserved ending phenylalanine or tryptophan, so a read error is the likely source. V and J are TRBV10-3 and TRBJ2-3; 12 nucleotides agree with TRBD2. Looked up from germline, CDR1 is ENHRY and CDR2 is SYGVKD. The CDR3 has 15 amino acids. CDR3 region: CAISLAGGITNTQYL. In nucleotides, the CDR3 is TGTGCCATCAGCCTAGCGGGGGGGATCACAAATACGCAGTATCTT.

This clonotype was picked up a small number of times. The junction differs from germline at one of its ends, possibly a read error. This chain joins TRBV25-1 and TRBJ2-7, with 7 positions matching TRBD1. The CDR3 loop spans 12 amino acids. Germline-derived CDR1 and CDR2 are MGHDK and SYGVNS. The DNA for the CDR3 is TGTGCCAGCAGTGGACAGGGCTACGAGCAGTCCTTC. It encodes CASSGQGYEQSF.

A word on this clonotype: Here the CDR3 omits its conserved ending phenylalanine or tryptophan, so a read error is the likely source. The rearrangement links TRBV7-9 to TRBJ2-7; possible D gene TRBD2, 6 bases. This CDR3 region has 14 residues. CDR1 is SEHNR, CDR2 FQNEAQ, per germline (reference sequence). V dropped 3 bases and J dropped 8 bases, with 17 bases sitting between them. The CDR3 DNA reads TGTGCCAGCAGCTTCGGAGGGTCGGTTTCGAAGCAGTACCTC. Protein product: CASSFGGSVSKQYL.

The genes are TRBV6-2 or TRBV6-3 and TRBJ1-1; 7 nucleotides align to TRBD1. Germline V gene lookup returns CDR1 MNHEY and CDR2 SVGEGT. This CDR3 spans 14 amino acids. The trim removed 9 bases at V and 3 bases at J, leaving 10 bases unmatched. The DNA for the CDR3 is TGTGCCAGGTGTTACAAGGGGGCGGACACTGAAGCTTTCTTT. Its protein is CARCYKGADTEAFF.

For this clonotype: An end of the junction differs from the germline gene, which may be a read error. CDR3 bases: TGTGCCAACAGCTTAGGCCGGACTAGCGGGAGAGGCACAGATACGCAGTATTTT. Protein product: CANSLGRTSGRGTDTQYF. The rearrangement links TRBV11-2 to TRBJ2-3, with 13 bases that match TRBD2. Germline V CDR1 and CDR2: SGHAT, FQNNGV. CDR3 length: 18 residues.

CDR3 protein: CASSSRTGVDNSPLHF. The CDR3, as DNA: TGTGCCAGCAGCTCCAGGACAGGGGTCGACAATTCACCCCTCCACTTT. The chain carries TRBV9 and TRBJ1-6; 9 bases are shared with TRBD1. After removal of 4 bases from V and 7 bases from J, the junction contained 9 bases not matched to a gene. The CDR3 length is 16 residues. Germline values: CDR1 SGDLS, CDR2 YYNGEE. The full variable domain, rest sourced from reference TRBV9 and TRBJ1-6, is DSGVTQTPKHLITATGQRVTLRCSPRSGDLSVYWYQQSLDQGLQFLIQYYNGEERAKGNILERFSAQQFPDLHSELNLSSLELGDSALYFCASSSRTGVDNSPLHFGNGTRLTVT.

Comment on this clonotype: Its ends do not fully match the called genes, so a read error is possible. The rearrangement uses TRBV11-2 and TRBJ2-7; D possibly uses TRBD1 or TRBD2 (5 bases each). The CDR3 loop spans 11 amino acids. Germline-derived CDR1 and CDR2 are SGHAT and FQNNGV. As DNA, the CDR3 is TGTGCAAGCAGCTTGGGGACCCAGCAGTATTTC. It specifies CASSLGTQQYF.

The rearrangement links TRBV24-1 to TRBJ2-3; D not resolved. V gave up 7 bases and J gave up 1 base, with 8 bases separating them. Germline lookup yields CDR1 KGHDR and CDR2 SFDVKD. This CDR3 comprises 13 residues. The CDR3 loop is CATRQRGTDTQYF. DNA of the CDR3: TGTGCCACCAGACAAAGGGGCACAGATACGCAGTATTTT.

The rearrangement links TRBV10-2 to TRBJ2-1; 7 bases are a match to TRBD2. Germline V CDR1 and CDR2: WSHSY, SAAADI. This CDR3 region has 15 residues. V lost 10 bases to trimming and J lost 6 bases; unmatched junction nucleotides: 15. The CDR3 DNA sequence: TGCGCCAACATGACTAGCTGGGGAATCTCCAATGAGCAGTTCTTC. This codes for CANMTSWGISNEQFF.